The 8 T cell receptor beta chains reported below all come from one sample, sequenced in a study of blood T cell repertoires in COVID-19. Profiled with immunoSEQ multiplex PCR; TCRdb holds only in-frame clones, not every one. The sample has 50,000 to 75,000 clones; less than 90% are singletons. Sequences were obtained from peripheral blood. Every receptor here comes from an elderly man in a cohort sampled during active COVID-19.

The rearrangement uses TRBV5-4 and TRBJ2-5; 9 nucleotides align to TRBD1. This CDR3 has 14 amino acids. J was trimmed by 1 base and V by 3 bases; bases with no gene match: 1. Germline V gene lookup returns CDR1 SGHNT and CDR2 YYREEE (reference sequence). CDR3: CASSSGQGQETQYF. The CDR3 DNA reads TGTGCCAGCAGCTCGGGACAGGGCCAAGAGACCCAGTACTTC.

The chain uses TRBV12-5 and TRBJ2-1, with 10 bases matching TRBD2. The V gene's germline CDR1 is LGHNT and CDR2 FRNRAP. CDR3 size: 18 residues. J was trimmed by 4 bases and V by 5 bases; bases with no gene match: 14. The CDR3: CASGRGVAGGHIYNEQFF. The CDR3 coding sequence is TGTGCTAGTGGTCGGGGAGTAGCGGGGGGTCACATATACAATGAGCAGTTCTTC.

This chain links TRBV4-1 with TRBJ2-1, with D maybe TRBD1 (6 bases). The ends were cut back, 0 bases at V and 2 bases at J, with 11 bases in the middle. The CDR3 extends over 16 amino acids. Germline V gene data show CDR1 as MGHRA and CDR2 as YSYEKL. DNA for the CDR3: TGCGCCAGCAGCCAAGAGGGCAGGGGTGCCTACAATGAGCAGTTCTTC. This encodes CASSQEGRGAYNEQFF.

The chain couples TRBV7-8 to TRBJ2-1; TRBD2 matches 7 bases. Germline lookup yields CDR1 SGHVS and CDR2 FQNEAQ. J gave up 4 bases and V 3 bases, and 6 bases lay outside the gene matches. The CDR3 is 15 residues long. In DNA form, the CDR3 reads TGTGCCAGCAGCTTTCTAAGCGGGGTTTACAATGAGCAGTTCTTC. Translating gives CASSFLSGVYNEQFF.

This chain connects TRBV30 to TRBJ1-6; 8 bases map to TRBD1. CDR3 length: 14 amino acids. Per germline, CDR1 GTSNPN and CDR2 SVGIG (reference sequence). V lost 4 bases to trimming and J lost 6 bases; unmatched junction nucleotides: 5. This CDR3 is CAWTLGQANSPLHF. CDR3 bases: TGTGCCTGGACCTTGGGACAGGCTAATTCACCCCTCCACTTT.

The V call is TRBV4-3, the J call TRBJ1-3, with D hard to call. Germline CDR1 reads LGHNA; CDR2 reads YSLEER. V dropped 0 bases and J dropped 0 bases, with 9 bases sitting between them. There are 16 residues in the CDR3. The CDR3 DNA sequence: TGCGCCAGCAGCCAAGATGTGAGGATCTCTGGAAACACCATATATTTT. Amino acids: CASSQDVRISGNTIYF.

The chain carries TRBV6-2 or TRBV6-3 and TRBJ1-5, with 8 nucleotides matching TRBD1. The length of the CDR3 is 15 residues. V was pared by 2 bases and J by 8 bases, with 8 bases of the junction left unmatched. Germline-derived CDR1 and CDR2 are MNHEY and SVGEGT. The CDR3 bases are TGTGCCAGCAGTTACGGGCAGGGGGCGAATAAGCCCCAGCATTTT. Translating gives CASSYGQGANKPQHF.

This chain connects TRBV5-1 to TRBJ2-1; TRBD2 agrees at 10 bases. Germline lookup yields CDR1 SGHRS and CDR2 YFSETQ. This CDR3 is 16 amino acids long. J gave up 8 bases and V 1 base, and 9 bases lay outside the gene matches. The CDR3: CASSLPGTSANDEQFF. As DNA, the CDR3 is TGCGCCAGCAGCTTGCCCGGGACTAGCGCGAACGATGAGCAGTTCTTC.